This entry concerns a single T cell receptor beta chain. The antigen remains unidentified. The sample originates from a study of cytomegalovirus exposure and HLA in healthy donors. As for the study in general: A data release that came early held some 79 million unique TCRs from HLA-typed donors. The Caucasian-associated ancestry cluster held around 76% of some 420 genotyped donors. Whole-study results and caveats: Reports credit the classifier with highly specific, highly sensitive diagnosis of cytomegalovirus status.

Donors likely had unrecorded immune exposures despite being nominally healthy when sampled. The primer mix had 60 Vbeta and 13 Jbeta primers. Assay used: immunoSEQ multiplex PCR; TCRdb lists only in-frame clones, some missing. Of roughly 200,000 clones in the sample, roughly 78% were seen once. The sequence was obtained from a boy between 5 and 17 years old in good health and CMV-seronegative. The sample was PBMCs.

CDR3 DNA: TGTGCCTGTATCGACTCCTCTGAAGCTTTCTTT. Translated: CACIDSSEAFF. The V call is TRBV30, the J call TRBJ1-1, with no clear D. Trimming took 6 bases from V and 6 from J, leaving 11 bases between them. CDR3 length: 11 residues. Germline CDR1 GTSNPN, CDR2 SVGIG (reference sequence).